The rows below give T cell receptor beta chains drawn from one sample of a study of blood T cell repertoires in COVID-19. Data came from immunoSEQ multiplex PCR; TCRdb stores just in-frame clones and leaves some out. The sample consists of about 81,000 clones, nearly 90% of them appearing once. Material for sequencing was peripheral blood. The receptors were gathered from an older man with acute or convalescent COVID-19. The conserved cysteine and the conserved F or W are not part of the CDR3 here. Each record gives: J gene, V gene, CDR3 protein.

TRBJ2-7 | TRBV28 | ASSLRIGQIYEQY
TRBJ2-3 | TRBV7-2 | ASSRPQQPSTDTQY
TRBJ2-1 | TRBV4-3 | ASSQDTVLGGASYNEQF
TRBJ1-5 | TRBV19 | ASSISLGNQPQH
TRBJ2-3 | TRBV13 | ASSLGGHTDTQY
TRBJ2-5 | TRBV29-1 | SVAAGDPAHVTQY
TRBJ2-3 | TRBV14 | ASSQDSPASTDTQY
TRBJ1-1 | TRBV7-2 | ASRGWTENTEAF
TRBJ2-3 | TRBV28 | ASSRPGSGTDTQY
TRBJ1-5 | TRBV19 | ASSMSQGLGNQPQH
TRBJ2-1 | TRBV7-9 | ASSLALTGDNEQF
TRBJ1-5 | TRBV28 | ASSFIDRGSNQPQH
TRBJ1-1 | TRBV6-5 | ASRGNTEAF
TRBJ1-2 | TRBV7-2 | ASSQQGQTYGYT
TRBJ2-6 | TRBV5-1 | ASSPSPVNVLT
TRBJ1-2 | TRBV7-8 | ASSLGTGGDYGYT
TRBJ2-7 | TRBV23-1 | ASSREFIEKDEQY
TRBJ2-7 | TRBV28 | ASIPGQGTYEQY
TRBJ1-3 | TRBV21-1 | ASKNREPGGFGNTIY
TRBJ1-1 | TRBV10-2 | ASKGTANTEAF
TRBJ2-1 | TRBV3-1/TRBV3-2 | ASSRGTSGPYNEQF
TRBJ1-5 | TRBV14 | ASSQVYRQDNQPQH
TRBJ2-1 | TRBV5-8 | ASSLAGGLYNEQF
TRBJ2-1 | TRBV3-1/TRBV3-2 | ASSLQGYEQF
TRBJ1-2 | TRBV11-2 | ASSLGRGYYGYT
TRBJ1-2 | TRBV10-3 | AISDRTGGNYGYT
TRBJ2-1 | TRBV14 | ASSPSIAANEQF
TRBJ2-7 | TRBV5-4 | ASSPGSGSYEQY
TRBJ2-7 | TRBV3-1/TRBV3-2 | ASSQVDSSYEQY
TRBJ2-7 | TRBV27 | ASSPLPRETTYEQY
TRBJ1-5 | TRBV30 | AWSTRGNQPQH
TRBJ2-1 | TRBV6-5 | ASSNGQGAYNEQF
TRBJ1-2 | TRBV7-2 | ASSLAEFQYGYT
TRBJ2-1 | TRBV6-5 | ASSYRTSRHNEQF
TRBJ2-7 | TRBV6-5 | ASRRQLVFDEQY
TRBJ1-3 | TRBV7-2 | ASSLAGGSGNTIY
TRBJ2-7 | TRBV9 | ASSVRYEQY
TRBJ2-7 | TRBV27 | ASSPGTDPREQY